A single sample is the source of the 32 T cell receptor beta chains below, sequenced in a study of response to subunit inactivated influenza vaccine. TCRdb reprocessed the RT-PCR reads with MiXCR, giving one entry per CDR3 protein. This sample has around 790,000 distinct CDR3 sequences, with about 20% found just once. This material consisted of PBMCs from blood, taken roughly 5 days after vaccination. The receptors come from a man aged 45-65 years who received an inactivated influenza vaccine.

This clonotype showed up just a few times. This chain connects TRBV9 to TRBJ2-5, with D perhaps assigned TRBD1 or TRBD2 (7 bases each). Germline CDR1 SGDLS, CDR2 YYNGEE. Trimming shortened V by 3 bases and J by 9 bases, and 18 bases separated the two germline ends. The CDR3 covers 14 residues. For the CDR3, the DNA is TGTGCCAGCAGCGCTGGACAGGCGGGAGAAGCCCAGTACTTC. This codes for CASSAGQAGEAQYF.

Here the CDR3 reads CASSRVTGTSEAFF. CDR3 nucleotide sequence: TGTGCCAGCAGCCGGGTGACAGGCACCTCTGAAGCTTTCTTT. The chain employs TRBV6-2 or TRBV6-3 and TRBJ1-1; perhaps TRBD1 as D (6 bases). The V end was cut by 6 bases, the J end by 6 bases, with 17 bases between. Germline V gene lookup returns CDR1 MNHEY and CDR2 SVGEGT. CDR3 size: 14 residues.

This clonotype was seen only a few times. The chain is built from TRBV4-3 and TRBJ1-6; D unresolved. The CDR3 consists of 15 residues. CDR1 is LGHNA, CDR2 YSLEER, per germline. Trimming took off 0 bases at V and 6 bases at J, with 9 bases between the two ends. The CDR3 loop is CASSQDSQVNSPLHF. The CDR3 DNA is TGCGCCAGCAGCCAAGATTCGCAGGTTAATTCACCCCTCCACTTT.

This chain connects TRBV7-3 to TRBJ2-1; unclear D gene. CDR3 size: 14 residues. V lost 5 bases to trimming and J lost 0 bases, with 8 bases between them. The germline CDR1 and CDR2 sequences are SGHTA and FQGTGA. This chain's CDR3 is CASSAAGSYNEQFF. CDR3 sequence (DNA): TGTGCCAGCAGCGCGGCAGGCTCCTACAATGAGCAGTTCTTC.

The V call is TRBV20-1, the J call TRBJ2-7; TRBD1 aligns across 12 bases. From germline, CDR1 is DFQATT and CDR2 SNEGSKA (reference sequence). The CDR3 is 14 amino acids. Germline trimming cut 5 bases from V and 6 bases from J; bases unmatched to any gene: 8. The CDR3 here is CSAVSGTGGLEQYF. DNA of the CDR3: TGCAGTGCTGTCTCCGGGACAGGGGGCCTCGAGCAGTACTTC.

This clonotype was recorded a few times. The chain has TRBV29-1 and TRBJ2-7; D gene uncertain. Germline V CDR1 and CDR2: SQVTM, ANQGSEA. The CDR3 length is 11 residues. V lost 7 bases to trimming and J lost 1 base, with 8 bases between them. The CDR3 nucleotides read TGCAGCGCCCGTTATTCCTACGAGCAGTACTTC. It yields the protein CSARYSYEQYF.

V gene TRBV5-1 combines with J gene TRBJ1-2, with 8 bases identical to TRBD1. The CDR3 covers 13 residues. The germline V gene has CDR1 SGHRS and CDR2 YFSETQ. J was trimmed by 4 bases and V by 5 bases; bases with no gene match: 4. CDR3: CASRDREVYGYTF. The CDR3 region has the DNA TGCGCCAGCAGGGACAGGGAGGTCTATGGCTACACCTTC.

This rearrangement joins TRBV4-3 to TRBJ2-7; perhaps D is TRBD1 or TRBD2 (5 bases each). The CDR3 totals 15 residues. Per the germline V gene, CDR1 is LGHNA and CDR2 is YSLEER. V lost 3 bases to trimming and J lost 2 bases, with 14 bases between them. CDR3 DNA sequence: TGCGCCAGCAGCCAGAACTTCGGGGCCACCTACGAGCAGTACTTC. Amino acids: CASSQNFGATYEQYF.

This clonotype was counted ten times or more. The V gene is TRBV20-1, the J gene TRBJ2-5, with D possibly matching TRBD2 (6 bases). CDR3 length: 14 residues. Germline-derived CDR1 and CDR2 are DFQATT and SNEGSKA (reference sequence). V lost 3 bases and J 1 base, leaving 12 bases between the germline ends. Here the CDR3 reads CSARSGVIQETQYF. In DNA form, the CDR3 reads TGCAGTGCTAGGTCGGGAGTGATCCAAGAGACCCAGTACTTC.

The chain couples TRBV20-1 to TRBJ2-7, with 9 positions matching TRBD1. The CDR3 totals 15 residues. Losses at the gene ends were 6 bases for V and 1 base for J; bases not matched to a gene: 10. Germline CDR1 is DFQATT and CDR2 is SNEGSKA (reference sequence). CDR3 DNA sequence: TGCAGTGCGGGGAGACAGGGGGTAGGGTCCTACGAGCAGTACTTC. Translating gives CSAGRQGVGSYEQYF.

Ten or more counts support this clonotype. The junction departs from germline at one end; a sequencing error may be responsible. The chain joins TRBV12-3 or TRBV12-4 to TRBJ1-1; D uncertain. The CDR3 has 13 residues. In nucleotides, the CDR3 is TGCGCCAGCAGCTTTGCCCCGAACACTGAAGCTTTCTTT. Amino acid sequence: CASSFAPNTEAFF.

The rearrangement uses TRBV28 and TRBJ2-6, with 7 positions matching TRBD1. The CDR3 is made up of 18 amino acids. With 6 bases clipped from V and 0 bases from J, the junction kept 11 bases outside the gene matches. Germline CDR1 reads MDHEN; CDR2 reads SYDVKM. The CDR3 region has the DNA TGTGCCAGCAGCCAAAGGACAGGAGCAAGCTCTGGGGCCAACGTCCTGACTTTC. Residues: CASSQRTGASSGANVLTF.

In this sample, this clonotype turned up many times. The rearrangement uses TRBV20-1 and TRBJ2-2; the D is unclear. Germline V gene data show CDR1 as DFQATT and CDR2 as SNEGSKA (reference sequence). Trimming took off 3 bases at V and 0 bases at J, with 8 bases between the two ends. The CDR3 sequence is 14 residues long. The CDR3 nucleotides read TGCAGTGCTAGGATTGGGGCGAACACCGGGGAGCTGTTTTTT. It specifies CSARIGANTGELFF.

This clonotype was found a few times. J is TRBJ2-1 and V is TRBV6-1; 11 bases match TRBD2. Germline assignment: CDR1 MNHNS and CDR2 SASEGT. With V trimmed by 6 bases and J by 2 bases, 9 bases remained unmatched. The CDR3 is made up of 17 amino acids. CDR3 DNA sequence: TGTGCCAGCAGGCCCTCAATTAGCGGGGGGGCCTACAATGAGCAGTTCTTC. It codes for CASRPSISGGAYNEQFF.

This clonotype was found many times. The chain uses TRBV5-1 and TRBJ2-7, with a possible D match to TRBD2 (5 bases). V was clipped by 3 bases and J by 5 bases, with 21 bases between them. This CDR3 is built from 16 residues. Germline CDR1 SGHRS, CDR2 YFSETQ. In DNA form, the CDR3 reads TGCGCCAGCAGCTCCCCCGGGGAGCCCTTGAGCGACGAGCAGTACTTC. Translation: CASSSPGEPLSDEQYF.

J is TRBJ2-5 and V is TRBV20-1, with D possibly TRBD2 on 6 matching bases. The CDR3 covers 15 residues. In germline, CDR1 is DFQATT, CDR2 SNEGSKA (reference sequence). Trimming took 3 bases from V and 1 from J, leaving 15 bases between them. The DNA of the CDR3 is TGCAGTGCTAGTCCTCGACTAGGGATCCAAGAGACCCAGTACTTC. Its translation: CSASPRLGIQETQYF.

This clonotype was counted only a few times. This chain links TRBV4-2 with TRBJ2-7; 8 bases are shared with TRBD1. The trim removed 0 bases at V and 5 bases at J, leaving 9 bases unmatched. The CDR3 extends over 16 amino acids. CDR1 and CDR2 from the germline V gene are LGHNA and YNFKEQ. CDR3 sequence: CASSQDSDRGFNEQYF. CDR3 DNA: TGTGCCAGCAGCCAAGATTCCGACAGGGGCTTTAACGAGCAGTACTTC.

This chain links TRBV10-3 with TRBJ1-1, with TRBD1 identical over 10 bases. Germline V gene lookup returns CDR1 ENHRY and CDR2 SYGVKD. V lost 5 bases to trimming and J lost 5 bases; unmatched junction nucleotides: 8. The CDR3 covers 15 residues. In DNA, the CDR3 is TGTGCCATCAGTCTCACCGGGACAGGGGAAACTGAAGCTTTCTTT. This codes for CAISLTGTGETEAFF.

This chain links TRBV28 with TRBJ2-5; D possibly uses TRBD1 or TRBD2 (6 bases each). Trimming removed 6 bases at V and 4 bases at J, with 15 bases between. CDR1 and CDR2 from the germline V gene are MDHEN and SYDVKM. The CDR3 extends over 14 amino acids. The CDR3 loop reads CASRMGGPRETQYF. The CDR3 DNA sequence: TGTGCCAGCAGGATGGGGGGCCCACGAGAGACCCAGTACTTC.

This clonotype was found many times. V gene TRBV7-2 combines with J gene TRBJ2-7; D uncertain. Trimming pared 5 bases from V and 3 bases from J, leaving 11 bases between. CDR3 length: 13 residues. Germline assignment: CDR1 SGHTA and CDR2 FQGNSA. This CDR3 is CASSRDPGYEQYF. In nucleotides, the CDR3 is TGTGCCAGCAGCCGCGACCCTGGCTACGAGCAGTACTTC.

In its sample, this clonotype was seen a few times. The CDR3 reads CASSPGGGDQETQYF. In nucleotides, the CDR3 is TGTGCCAGCAGCCCCGGCGGGGGGGATCAAGAGACCCAGTACTTC. This sequence joins TRBV11-3 and TRBJ2-5, with 9 bases matching TRBD2. Trimming cost V 5 bases and J 2 bases; bases outside gene matches: 6. Looked up from germline, CDR1 is SGHNT and CDR2 is YENEEA. The CDR3 extends over 15 amino acids.

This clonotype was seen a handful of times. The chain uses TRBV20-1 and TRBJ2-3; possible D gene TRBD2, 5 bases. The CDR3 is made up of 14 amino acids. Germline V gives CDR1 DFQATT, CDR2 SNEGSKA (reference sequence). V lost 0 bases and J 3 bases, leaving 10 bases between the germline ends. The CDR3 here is CSARDTGTTDTQYF. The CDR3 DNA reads TGCAGTGCTAGAGATACGGGAACAACAGATACGCAGTATTTT.

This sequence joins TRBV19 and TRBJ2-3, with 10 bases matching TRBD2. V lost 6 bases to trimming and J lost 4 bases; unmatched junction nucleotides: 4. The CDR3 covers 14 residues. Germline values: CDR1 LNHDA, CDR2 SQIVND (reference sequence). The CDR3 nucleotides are TGTGCCAGTAGCTCTAGCGGGAGATCAGATACGCAGTATTTT. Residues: CASSSSGRSDTQYF.

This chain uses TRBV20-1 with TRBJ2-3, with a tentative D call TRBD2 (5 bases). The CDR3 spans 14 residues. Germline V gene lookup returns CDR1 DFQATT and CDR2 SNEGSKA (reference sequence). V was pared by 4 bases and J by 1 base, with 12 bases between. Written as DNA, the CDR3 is TGCAGTGCTATGGAGGTCCGTCGCACAGATACGCAGTATTTT. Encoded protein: CSAMEVRRTDTQYF.

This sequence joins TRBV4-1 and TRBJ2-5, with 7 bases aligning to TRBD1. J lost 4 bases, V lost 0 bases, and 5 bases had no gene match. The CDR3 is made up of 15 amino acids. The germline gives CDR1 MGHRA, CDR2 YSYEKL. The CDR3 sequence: CASSQEQGSRETQYF. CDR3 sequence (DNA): TGCGCCAGCAGCCAAGAACAGGGGAGCAGAGAGACCCAGTACTTC.

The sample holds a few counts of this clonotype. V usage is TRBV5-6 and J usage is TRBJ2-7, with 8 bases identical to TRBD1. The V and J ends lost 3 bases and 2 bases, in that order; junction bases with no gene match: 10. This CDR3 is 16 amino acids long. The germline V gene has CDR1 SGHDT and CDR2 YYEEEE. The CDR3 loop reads CASSSLRQGIAYEQYF. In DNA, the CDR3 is TGTGCCAGCAGCTCGCTTAGACAGGGGATCGCCTACGAGCAGTACTTC.

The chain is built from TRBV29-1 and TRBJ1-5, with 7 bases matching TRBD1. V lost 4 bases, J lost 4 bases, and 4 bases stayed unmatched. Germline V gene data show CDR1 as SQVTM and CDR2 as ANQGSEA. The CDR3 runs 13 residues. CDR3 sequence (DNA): TGCAGCGTTGTTGACAGGGTAAATCAGCCCCAGCATTTT. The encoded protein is CSVVDRVNQPQHF. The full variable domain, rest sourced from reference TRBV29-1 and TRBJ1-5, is SAVISQKPSRDICQRGTSLTIQCQVDSQVTMMFWYRQQPGQSLTLIATANQGSEATYESGFVIDKFPISRPNLTFSTLTVSNMSPEDSSIYLCSVVDRVNQPQHFGDGTRLSIL.

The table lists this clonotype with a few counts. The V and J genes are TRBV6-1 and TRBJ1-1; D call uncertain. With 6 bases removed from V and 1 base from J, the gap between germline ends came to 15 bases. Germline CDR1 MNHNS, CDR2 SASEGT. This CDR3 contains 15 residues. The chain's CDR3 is CASSRTNLGNTEAFF. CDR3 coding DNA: TGTGCCAGCAGCCGAACCAACCTGGGGAACACTGAAGCTTTCTTT.

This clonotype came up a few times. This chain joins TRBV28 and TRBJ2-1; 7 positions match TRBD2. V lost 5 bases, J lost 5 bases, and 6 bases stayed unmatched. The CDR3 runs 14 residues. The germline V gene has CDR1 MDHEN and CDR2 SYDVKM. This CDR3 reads CASSPGLLNNEQFF. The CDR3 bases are TGTGCCAGCAGTCCGGGACTACTCAACAATGAGCAGTTCTTC.

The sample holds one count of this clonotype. This CDR3 reads CASSIRWDTDEQYF. CDR3 nucleotides: TGTGCCAGTAGTATTAGGTGGGATACGGACGAGCAGTACTTC. The chain has TRBV19 and TRBJ2-7; the D is unclear. The CDR3 contains 14 residues. From germline, CDR1 is LNHDA and CDR2 SQIVND (reference sequence). V lost 3 bases and J lost 5, with 14 bases in between.

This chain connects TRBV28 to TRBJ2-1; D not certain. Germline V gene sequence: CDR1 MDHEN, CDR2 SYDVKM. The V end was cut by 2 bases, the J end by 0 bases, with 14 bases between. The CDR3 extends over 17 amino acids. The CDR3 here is CASSLTLATSSYNEQFF. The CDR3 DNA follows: TGTGCCAGCAGTTTAACCCTTGCCACGAGCTCCTACAATGAGCAGTTCTTC.

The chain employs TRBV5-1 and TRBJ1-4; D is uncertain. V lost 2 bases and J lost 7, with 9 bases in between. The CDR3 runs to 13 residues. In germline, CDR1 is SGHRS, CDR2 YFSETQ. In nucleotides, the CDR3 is TGCGCCAGCAGCTTCGCATCGGGTGAAAAACTGTTTTTT. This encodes CASSFASGEKLFF.